The TCR beta chain under discussion was sequenced for a study of T cells in Graves' hyperthyroidism and ophthalmopathy. The study's findings and limits: By a 13 V-J model, ophthalmopathy was set apart from stable hyperthyroidism.

Germline loops: CDR1 MDHEN, CDR2 SYDVKM. The CDR3 extends over 18 amino acids. The junction had 11 bases not matched to a gene; V was cut back by 2 bases and J by 2 bases. TCR beta CDR3 regions were amplified from RNA. First-round RT-PCR with HTBI primers amplified the TCR CDR3 region. TCRdb independently ran MiXCR on the multiplex PCR reads; one entry per CDR3 protein. The sample holds under 600,000 distinct CDR3 sequences; around 16% are singletons and the top ten take roughly 3%. Patients were excluded because of uncontrolled infection, other autoimmune disease, pregnancy or lactation. Diagnoses rested on clinical symptoms, serum thyroxine and TRAb, thyroid ultrasound and orbital computed tomography. Ten or more counts support this clonotype. What it binds is unknown.

Sequences were obtained from blood. This chain uses TRBV28 with TRBJ2-2; 7 bases are a match to TRBD1. The origin of this receptor is a woman between 40 and 55 years old with Graves' ophthalmopathy. The CDR3 DNA is TGTGCCAGCAGTTTAGCCCCTCACAAGGGGGCAAACACCGGGGAGCTGTTTTTT. As protein: CASSLAPHKGANTGELFF. Full variable domain (missing parts from reference TRBV28 and TRBJ2-2): DVKVTQSSRYLVKRTGEKVFLECVQDMDHENMFWYRQDPGLGLRLIYFSYDVKMKEKGDIPEGYSVSREKKERFSLILESASTNQTSMYLCASSLAPHKGANTGELFFGEGSRLTVL.